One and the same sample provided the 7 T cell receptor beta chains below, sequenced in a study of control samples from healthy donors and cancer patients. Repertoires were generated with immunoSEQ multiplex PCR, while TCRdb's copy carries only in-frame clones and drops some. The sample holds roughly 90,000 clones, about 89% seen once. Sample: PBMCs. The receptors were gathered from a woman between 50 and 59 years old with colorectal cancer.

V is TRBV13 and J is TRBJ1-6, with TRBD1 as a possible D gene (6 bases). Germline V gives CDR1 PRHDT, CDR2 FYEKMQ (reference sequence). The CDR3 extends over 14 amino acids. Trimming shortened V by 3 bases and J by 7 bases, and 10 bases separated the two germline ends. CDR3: CASSFNRENSPLHF. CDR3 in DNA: TGTGCCAGCAGCTTTAACAGGGAAAATTCACCCCTCCACTTT.

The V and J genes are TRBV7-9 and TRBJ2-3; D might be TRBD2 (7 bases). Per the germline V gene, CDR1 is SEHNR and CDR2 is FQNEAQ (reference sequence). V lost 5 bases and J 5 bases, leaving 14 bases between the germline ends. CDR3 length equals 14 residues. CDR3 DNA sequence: TGTGCCAGCAGCCCCCTGGGGGGGCTAGATACGCAGTATTTT. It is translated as CASSPLGGLDTQYF.

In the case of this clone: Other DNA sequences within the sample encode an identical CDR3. The CDR3 coding sequence is TGTGCCAGCAGTGTGGGGGGAATGTACGAGCAGTACGTC. Its translation: CASSVGGMYEQYV. This chain links TRBV2 with TRBJ2-7; possible D gene TRBD2, 6 bases. The germline V and J ends were trimmed by 4 bases and 4 bases, with 11 bases remaining between them. Germline V gives CDR1 SNHLY, CDR2 FYNNEI. CDR3 length: 13 amino acids.

CDR3 bases: TGTGCCAGCAGTGATGTCCCCGGGACGCCTAACTATGGCTACACCTTC. Protein: CASSDVPGTPNYGYTF. This chain links TRBV6-1 with TRBJ1-2; tentatively, D is TRBD1 (5 bases). There are 16 residues in the CDR3. The V end was cut by 3 bases, the J end by 0 bases, with 14 bases between. Germline loops: CDR1 MNHNS, CDR2 SASEGT.

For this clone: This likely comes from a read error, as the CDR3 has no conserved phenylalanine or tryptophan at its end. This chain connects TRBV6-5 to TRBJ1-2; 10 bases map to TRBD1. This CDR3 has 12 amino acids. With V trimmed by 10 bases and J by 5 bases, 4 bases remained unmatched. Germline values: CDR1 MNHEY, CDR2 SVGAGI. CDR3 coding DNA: TGTGCCACCGGGACAGGGGATTATGGCTACACCCTC. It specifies CATGTGDYGYTL.

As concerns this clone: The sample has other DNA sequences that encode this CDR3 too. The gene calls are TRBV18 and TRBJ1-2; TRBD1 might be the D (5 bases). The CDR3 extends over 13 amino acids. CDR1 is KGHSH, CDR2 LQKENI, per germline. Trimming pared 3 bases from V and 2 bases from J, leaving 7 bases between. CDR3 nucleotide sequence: TGTGCCAGCTCACCCGACAGCAACTATGGCTACACCTTC. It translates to CASSPDSNYGYTF.

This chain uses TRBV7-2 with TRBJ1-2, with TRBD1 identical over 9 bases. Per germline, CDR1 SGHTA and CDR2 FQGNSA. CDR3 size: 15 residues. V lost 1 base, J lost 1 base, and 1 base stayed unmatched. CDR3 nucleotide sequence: TGTGCCAGCAGCTTAGGGGGACAGGGTAACTATGGCTACACCTTC. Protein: CASSLGGQGNYGYTF. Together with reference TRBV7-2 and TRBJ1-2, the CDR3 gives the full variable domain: GAGVSQSPSNKVTEKGKDVELRCDPISGHTALYWYRQSLGQGLEFLIYFQGNSAPDKSGLPSDRFSAERTGGSVSTLTIQRTQQEDSAVYLCASSLGGQGNYGYTFGSGTRLTVV.